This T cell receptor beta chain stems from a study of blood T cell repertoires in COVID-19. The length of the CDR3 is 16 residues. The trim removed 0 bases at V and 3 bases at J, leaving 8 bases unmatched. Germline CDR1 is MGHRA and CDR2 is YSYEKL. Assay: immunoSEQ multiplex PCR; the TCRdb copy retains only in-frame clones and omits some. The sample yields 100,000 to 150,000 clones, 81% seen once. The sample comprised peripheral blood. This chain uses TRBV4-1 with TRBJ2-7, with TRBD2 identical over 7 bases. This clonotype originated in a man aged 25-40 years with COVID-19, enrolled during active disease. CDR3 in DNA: TGCGCCAGCAGCCAAGAGTTTCCAACTAGCGTCTACGAGCAGTACTTC. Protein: CASSQEFPTSVYEQYF.